This T cell receptor beta chain derives from a study of blood T cell repertoires in COVID-19. This CDR3 contains 14 residues. The germline gives CDR1 MNHEY, CDR2 SVGAGI. Trimming took 6 bases from V and 7 from J, leaving 18 bases between them. Here immunoSEQ multiplex PCR was the method, and the copy in TCRdb shows in-frame clones only, minus some. The profile covers tens of thousands of clones, with 75% to 85% appearing a single time and roughly 2.5% taken by the ten largest. V is TRBV6-5 and J is TRBJ2-5, with a tentative D call TRBD1 (5 bases). The origin of this receptor is an older woman with acute or convalescent COVID-19. Specimen: peripheral blood. The CDR3 protein is CASRPRQPPMTQYF. In DNA form, the CDR3 reads TGTGCCAGCAGACCACGACAGCCCCCTATGACCCAGTACTTC.